This entry lists 4 T cell receptor beta chains sequenced from one sample in a study of T-cell reconstitution after alpha-beta-depleted transplantation in children (dated by TCRdb to about 2016). The receptor library was made with PCR. TCRdb lists the instrument as Illumina HiSeq 2500. TCR libraries were prepared with molecular barcoding, using unique molecular identifiers to normalize TCRbeta repertoire quantification. The public reads were quality trimmed at Q25 with fastp and then assembled into clones with MiXCR by TCRdb, keeping productive beta chains. Rows matching on CDR3 protein sequence are summarized as one entry with the most common DNA and genes. The table for this sample lists approximately 340,000 distinct CDR3 sequences; 10% of them were counted only once. The ten largest make up around 2.4% of the sample. The sample consisted of PBMCs from the stem cell graft donor, taken from the stem cell graft. The receptors were gathered from a human donor who donated a stem cell graft to a child with acute lymphoblastic leukemia.

The sample holds a few counts of this clonotype. The chain employs TRBV19 and TRBJ1-5; D is unclear. The germline CDR1 and CDR2 sequences are LNHDA and SQIVND (reference sequence). This CDR3 spans 16 amino acids. V was clipped by 2 bases and J by 4 bases, with 15 bases between them. In nucleotides, the CDR3 is TGTGCCAGTAGTATAAGTGGAGGATTAGGTAATCAGCCCCAGCATTTT. Translating gives CASSISGGLGNQPQHF.

There are a few counts of this clonotype. The chain recombines TRBV25-1 with TRBJ2-1, with 7 positions matching TRBD2. From germline, CDR1 is MGHDK and CDR2 SYGVNS. V trimming: 3 bases; J trimming: 9 bases; junction bases outside the gene matches: 2. This CDR3 spans 12 amino acids. In DNA form, the CDR3 reads TGTGCCAGCAGTGACGGGGGGAGTGAGCAGTTCTTC. This sequence encodes CASSDGGSEQFF.

This clonotype has ten or more counts. The V and J genes are TRBV4-3 and TRBJ2-7; D is unresolved. The CDR3 is 13 residues long. Trimming shortened V by 0 bases and J by 4 bases, and 7 bases separated the two germline ends. Germline-derived CDR1 and CDR2 are LGHNA and YSLEER. The CDR3 coding sequence is TGCGCCAGCAGCCAAGATCGGGCTTACGAGCAGTACTTC. It codes for CASSQDRAYEQYF.

The V and J genes are TRBV7-9 and TRBJ2-3; 11 nucleotides line up with TRBD2. Unmatched junction bases numbered 6, after V lost 2 bases and J lost 5 bases. The CDR3 is made up of 16 amino acids. CDR1 is SEHNR, CDR2 FQNEAQ, per germline (reference sequence). CDR3 in DNA: TGTGCCAGCAGCTTACTAGCGGGAGGTTCCATAGATACGCAGTATTTT. It is translated as CASSLLAGGSIDTQYF.